This TCR beta chain was sequenced in a study of monozygotic twins with inflammatory bowel disease. TCRdb reanalyzed the 5' RACE reads and collapses them to one entry per CDR3 protein, without DNA. With some 200,000 distinct CDR3 sequences in the sample, the ten largest clones hold approximately 1.6%. The CDR3 covers 12 residues. The germline gives CDR1 SGHRS, CDR2 YFSETQ. The study, taken as a whole, reports: Clonotypes shared with others were fewer in IBD patients than in healthy twins, especially with disease activity.

Details on this clonotype: Its antigen is unidentified.

The clonotype originates from a human donor with ulcerative colitis or Crohn's disease, or a healthy co-twin of an affected twin (not recorded which). The sequencing input was blood. The V and J genes are TRBV5-1 and TRBJ2-2. The CDR3 loop is CASRRSIRELFF.